This T cell receptor beta chain came from a study of blood T cell repertoires in COVID-19. Study-level information: Samples taken during acute and convalescent COVID-19 were collected in the United States, Italy and Spain. Sources were T cells, B-cell-depleted T cells, or PBMCs; the material itself was cDNA or gDNA.

Trimming removed 5 bases from V and 1 base from J, with 5 bases in between. Germline CDR1 reads MNHEY; CDR2 reads SVGEGT. This CDR3 has 12 residues. How the authors handled the data: Reference gene primers were amplified, and this amplification served to estimate nucleated cell counts. Sequencing used immunoSEQ multiplex PCR; TCRdb keeps in-frame clones, though not all of them. D and trimming come from the DNA, and the V and J calls and clone size come from that table. Among some 120,000 clones listed, approximately 82% were seen once. The material sequenced was peripheral blood. This TCR was sampled from a man between 65 and 85 years old with active or convalescent COVID-19. The chain has TRBV6-2 or TRBV6-3 and TRBJ1-1; D call uncertain. In nucleotides, the CDR3 is TGTGCCAGCAGTCCAGGGAACACTGAAGCTTTCTTT. Translating gives CASSPGNTEAFF.